This TCR beta chain is drawn from a study of human T cells and chemical hapten exposure (dated by TCRdb to the early 2020s). Looking at the study overall: For sensitization, 2% DPC in acetone was applied to a 2 cm by 2 cm area of upper inner arm skin. Throughout the study period of 20 to 25 weeks, patients also received therapeutic DPC doses to the scalp every week. Patch testing was performed on the upper back with Finn chambers containing 0.01% DPC, and the patch tests were scored after 6 days according to International Contact Dermatitis Research Group standards. The patient cohort, mostly female, included alopecia areata with under or over 50% scalp involvement, alopecia totalis and alopecia universalis. Libraries were combined into a pool for sequencing, and differences in TCR yield between samples came mainly from small differences in library volumes within the pool. In alopecia patients, the study followed how the peripheral blood TCR repertoire changed in vivo over primary and secondary sensitization to diphenylcyclopropenone (DPC), a hapten. Blood samples were taken from patients before sensitization (week 0) and then at 2, 6 and about 24 weeks after DPC sensitization. For TCR sequencing, blood came from about 29 alopecia patients at anywhere from one to four time points (pre-sensitization, 2, 6 and 24 weeks).

General findings and caveats noted by the study authors: Because all patients had alopecia, a presumed autoimmune disease, the immune response of the patients might differ from that of healthy individuals. Expanded TCRs formed significantly more large CDR3 similarity clusters than pre-sensitization or healthy control sets, consistent with antigen-driven responses. After repeated subsampling, the strength of the expansion versus patch-test correlation and the threshold at which it became significant changed. Patch test score was positively correlated with the number of PT1 expanded TCRs, with significance at thresholds 8, 16 and 32 but not at 4. DPC sensitization did not change the number of TCRs with a frequency above 1 in 1000, and there was no evidence of changes in global repertoire structure.

This clonotype was picked up a small number of times. What this receptor recognizes is not known. No base qualities exist here, and no much larger clone lies one base off it. Preparation of the library involved RACE. This sample was sequenced with a NextSeq 500. During library preparation, unique molecular identifiers were attached to individual cDNA molecules so that TCRs could be counted in a quantitative, reproducible way. From each blood RNA sample, both TCR alpha and TCR beta chains were sequenced. The published analysis was carried out like this. Samples had a median of about 90,000 TCRs, with a range from about 23,224 to 690,600. V, J and CDR3 annotation of the TCR reads was carried out using the Decombinator software suite. To make PS versus PT1 abundance plots, every sample was subsampled to the same number of TCRs (28,000). TCRs were defined as expanded if absent before sensitization and observed at least eight times at the 2-week time point. TCRdb ran its own pipeline on the public reads, namely fastp trimming at Q25 and MiXCR clone calling, and kept in-frame beta chains. For every CDR3 protein sequence, its rows merge into one entry that carries the most common genes and DNA. The V and J calls were not made by the authors but by TCRdb's processing. This sample gives around 99,000 distinct CDR3 sequences in total; about a tenth of them show up just once. Of the sample, 3% to 3.5% is held by the ten largest clones.

The intended sense of this specimen's time point label: patch test 2, 6 weeks after DPC sensitization. The meaning of the sample's treatment or condition label: therapeutic diphenylcyclopropenone sensitization with weekly scalp DPC. At every patch-test visit, the blood draw took place before the patch test was put on. To be eligible, patients had to be aged 18 to 70, diagnosed with alopecia and judged suitable for DPC therapy, while pregnant patients were excluded. Total RNA was extracted from unfractionated whole blood collected in Tempus Blood RNA tubes. The clonotype comes from a woman in her thirties or forties with alopecia areata. Some clones in this sample may be carry-over from other donors' samples. The sequencing used whole blood, collected in connection with sensitization to the hapten diphenylcyclopropenone (DPC).

The CDR3 amino acid sequence is: CSARGFQWSEQYF. The nucleotide sequence reads as follows: TGCAGTGCTAGAGGCTTCCAGTGGTCCGAGCAGTACTTC. Recombination connected TRBV20-1 to TRBJ2-7; no D gene call is confident. The germline V gene (reference sequence) yields DFQATT for CDR1 and SNEGSKA for CDR2. The germline ends are 13 bases apart after V is trimmed by 1 base and J by 6 bases. Including the terminal cysteine and phenylalanine, the CDR3 comprises 13 residues. Just CDR3 DNA is preserved here, 39 bases in frame from base 1.